Listed below are T cell receptor beta chains from one sample, sequenced in a study of neurological immune-mediated disorders. TCRdb fed the 5' RACE reads into MiXCR, producing one record per CDR3 protein. The profile shows 81,000 or so distinct CDR3 sequences, less than 15% of them singletons. Sequencing was carried out using PBMCs. These receptors were taken from a female donor with HTLV-1-associated myelopathy (HAM/TSP). CDR3s include the opening cysteine and the closing phenylalanine or tryptophan. The D gene is left open where the match is weak. Not every row has a clone size; where given, it reads once, few, many or a size class.

>TRBV9|TRBD1|NA|TRBJ2-2
CATGQGSNTGELFF
TGTGCCACCGGACAGGGTAGTAACACCGGGGAGCTGTTTTTT
>TRBV9|TRBD2|NA|TRBJ2-7
CASSAGGSSGPLEQYF
TGTGCCAGCAGCGCGGGGGGGTCTAGCGGCCCCCTCGAGCAGTACTTC
>TRBV5-1|NA|many|TRBJ2-1
CASSLGLNPSNEQFF
TGCGCCAGCAGCCTTGGACTGAACCCTTCCAATGAGCAGTTCTTC
>TRBV20-1|NA|many|TRBJ1-5
CSAREFGGTSNQPQHF
TGCAGTGCTAGAGAATTTGGCGGGACGAGCAATCAGCCCCAGCATTTT
>TRBV7-2|NA|many|TRBJ2-2
CASSLGPVAAGELFF
TGTGCCAGCAGCTTAGGGCCGGTTGCCGCCGGGGAGCTGTTTTTT
>TRBV7-9|TRBD1|many|TRBJ1-5
CASSSDDRGNQPQHF
TGTGCCAGCAGCTCAGATGACAGGGGCAATCAGCCCCAGCATTTT
>TRBV12-3/TRBV12-4|TRBD1|many|TRBJ2-7
CASSSNDRGGEQYF
TGTGCCAGCAGTTCTAATGACAGGGGTGGGGAGCAGTACTTC
>TRBV28|TRBD1|many|TRBJ2-3
CATVSLGQGDYTQYF
TGTGCCACCGTCAGCCTGGGACAGGGGGATTATACGCAGTATTTT
>TRBV9|NA|many|TRBJ2-7
CASSVSWGPDEQYF
TGTGCCAGCAGCGTATCCTGGGGGCCCGATGAGCAGTACTTC
>TRBV20-1|NA|many|TRBJ2-2
CSAPRTRNTGELFF
TGCAGTGCCCCCCGGACAAGAAACACCGGGGAGCTGTTTTTT
>TRBV28|TRBD2|many|TRBJ2-1
CASSGLGLAGGYNEQFF
TGTGCCAGCAGTGGCCTGGGACTAGCGGGGGGTTACAATGAGCAGTTCTTC
>TRBV20-1|NA|many|TRBJ2-7
CGGRYSYEQYF
TGCGGAGGACGGTACTCCTACGAGCAGTACTTC
>TRBV5-1|NA|many|TRBJ2-1
CASSLGGLHNEQFF
TGCGCCAGCAGCTTGGGGGGCCTCCACAATGAGCAGTTCTTC
>TRBV6-6|TRBD1|many|TRBJ1-5
CASSGQGRLQPQHF
TGTGCCAGCAGTGGACAGGGCCGGTTGCAGCCCCAGCATTTT
>TRBV6-5|NA|many|TRBJ1-2
CASHPTRGDYGYTF
TGTGCCAGCCACCCTACGCGGGGCGACTATGGCTACACCTTC
>TRBV24-1|NA|many|TRBJ2-3
CATTLGGSSTDTQYF
TGTGCCACCACCTTAGGAGGGTCTAGCACAGATACGCAGTATTTT
>TRBV7-2|NA|many|TRBJ2-7
CASSLYLWRGEQYF
TGTGCCAGCAGCTTATACTTATGGCGGGGCGAGCAGTACTTC
>TRBV7-2|TRBD2|many|TRBJ2-1
CASSNRRGGEQFF
TGTGCCAGCAGCAACAGACGGGGGGGTGAGCAGTTCTTC
>TRBV5-8|TRBD2|many|TRBJ2-1
CASSLGLAVNEQFF
TGTGCCAGCAGCTTGGGACTAGCGGTCAATGAGCAGTTCTTC
>TRBV29-1|TRBD2|many|TRBJ2-5
CSVESGSGGETQYF
TGCAGCGTTGAATCTGGCTCCGGGGGGGAGACCCAGTACTTC
>TRBV10-3|NA|many|TRBJ2-7
CAISEGGEQYF
TGTGCCATCAGTGAGGGTGGCGAGCAGTACTTC
>TRBV11-2|TRBD2|many|TRBJ2-3
CASSLVSGGFPDTQYF
TGTGCCAGCAGCTTAGTTAGCGGGGGCTTCCCAGATACGCAGTATTTT
>TRBV18|NA|many|TRBJ1-1
CATHDSHEAFF
TGTGCCACCCACGACAGTCATGAAGCTTTCTTT
>TRBV18|NA|NA|TRBJ2-1
CASSPPSKPPGDEQFF
TGTGCCAGCTCACCACCTAGCAAACCCCCGGGCGATGAGCAGTTCTTC
>TRBV7-2|NA|many|TRBJ1-5
CASSMTARQPQHF
TGTGCCAGCAGCATGACAGCCCGGCAGCCCCAGCATTTT
>TRBV20-1|TRBD2|many|TRBJ2-5
CSAGSWTSSETQYF
TGCAGTGCTGGCTCCTGGACTAGCTCAGAGACCCAGTACTTC
>TRBV28|NA|many|TRBJ2-7
CASSLSSRGGSYEQYF
TGTGCCAGCAGTTTATCGTCCAGGGGGGGCTCCTACGAGCAGTACTTC
>TRBV14|NA|NA|TRBJ1-2
CASSQTGGYGYTF
TGTGCCAGCAGTCAGACAGGAGGTTATGGCTACACCTTC
>TRBV28|TRBD1|many|TRBJ2-7
CASSQTGDRGGEQYF
TGTGCCAGCAGCCAAACCGGTGACAGGGGAGGAGAGCAGTACTTC
>TRBV9|NA|many|TRBJ2-4
CASSPALAQNIQYF
TGTGCCAGCAGTCCTGCTTTGGCCCAAAACATTCAGTACTTC
>TRBV7-9|NA|many|TRBJ1-1
CASSPPGQGEAFF
TGTGCCAGCAGTCCACCGGGACAAGGGGAAGCTTTCTTT
>TRBV28|TRBD1|many|TRBJ1-4
CASYRTGDFEKLFF
TGTGCCAGTTATAGGACAGGGGACTTCGAAAAACTGTTTTTT
>TRBV20-1|NA|few|TRBJ2-7
CSARSGQGINEQYF
TGCAGTGCTAGATCTGGGCAGGGCATCAACGAGCAGTACTTC
>TRBV28|NA|many|TRBJ1-4
CASSSGTAATNEKLFF
TGTGCCAGCAGTTCGGGGACCGCCGCAACTAATGAAAAACTGTTTTTT
>TRBV7-2|NA|many|TRBJ2-1
CASIQLGSERKQFF
TGTGCCAGCATCCAGTTGGGGAGTGAGAGGAAGCAGTTCTTC
>TRBV4-1|NA|many|TRBJ2-7
CASSQEESLRYEQYF
TGCGCCAGCAGCCAAGAAGAATCTCTGCGTTACGAGCAGTACTTC
>TRBV5-6|NA|few|TRBJ2-6
CASSFTGGEANVLTF
TGTGCCAGCAGCTTTACAGGGGGGGAGGCCAACGTCCTGACTTTC
>TRBV5-1|NA|many|TRBJ2-7
CASSLDRDREQYF
TGCGCCAGCAGCTTGGACCGGGACCGCGAGCAGTACTTC
>TRBV5-1|NA|many|TRBJ2-3
CASSSLEGTDTQYF
TGCGCCAGCAGCTCCCTGGAGGGCACAGATACGCAGTATTTT
>TRBV7-9|TRBD1|NA|TRBJ2-2
CASSPGTGAQDTGELFF
TGTGCCAGCAGCCCCGGGACAGGGGCGCAGGACACCGGGGAGCTGTTTTTT